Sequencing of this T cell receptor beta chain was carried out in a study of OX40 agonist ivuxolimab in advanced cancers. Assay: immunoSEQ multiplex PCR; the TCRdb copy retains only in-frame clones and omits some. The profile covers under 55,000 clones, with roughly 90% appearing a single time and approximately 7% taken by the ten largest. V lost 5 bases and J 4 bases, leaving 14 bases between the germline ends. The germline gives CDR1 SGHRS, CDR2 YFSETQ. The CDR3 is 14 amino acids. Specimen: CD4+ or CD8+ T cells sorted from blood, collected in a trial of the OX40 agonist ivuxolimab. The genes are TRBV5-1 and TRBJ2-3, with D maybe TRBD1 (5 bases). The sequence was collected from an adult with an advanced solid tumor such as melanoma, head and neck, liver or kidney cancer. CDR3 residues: CASRLQVNSDTQYF. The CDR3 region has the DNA TGCGCCAGCAGACTACAGGTAAATTCAGATACGCAGTATTTT.